This T cell receptor beta chain was captured in a study of cytomegalovirus exposure and HLA in healthy donors. Overall study results and limits: TCR beta V- and J-gene trimming, according to a later analysis, was linked to a missense DCLRE1C variant. V segments that were indistinguishable, TRBV6-2 and TRBV6-3 among them, were omitted from analysis. CMV serostatus was the sole immune exposure data available.

For this clone: The antigen is unknown.

PCR primers comprised 60 Vbeta and 13 Jbeta primers. Clones were read by immunoSEQ multiplex PCR, and TCRdb kept only the in-frame ones, dropping some. Here the sample spans 50,000 to 70,000 clones, around 83% being singletons. The CDR3 consists of 13 residues. Trimming shortened V by 7 bases and J by 2 bases, and 11 bases separated the two germline ends. In germline, CDR1 is SNHLY, CDR2 FYNNEI. This rearrangement joins TRBV2 to TRBJ1-1; the D gene is possibly TRBD1 (6 bases). The TCR was taken from a human donor in good health. Sequencing was done on a sample of PBMCs. DNA for the CDR3: TGTGCCAGCAAACCGGACAGAAACACTGAAGCTTTCTTT. Translation: CASKPDRNTEAFF.